Sequencing of this T cell receptor (beta chain) was carried out in a study of cytomegalovirus exposure and HLA in healthy donors. PCR primers comprised 60 Vbeta and 13 Jbeta primers. Profiling relied on immunoSEQ multiplex PCR, and the TCRdb table lists in-frame clones only, not all of them. The sample includes about 130,000 clones, approximately 80% seen only once; the top ten take under 3%. This clone has just a few counts. CDR1 and CDR2 (germline): SEHNR, FQNEAQ (reference sequence). The CDR3 has 16 residues. Trimming removed 4 bases from V and 6 bases from J; junction bases left unmatched: 12. The clonotype comes from a woman younger than 35 in good health and CMV-seropositive. The chain recombines TRBV7-9 with TRBJ2-7; 10 nucleotides line up with TRBD1. Material: PBMCs. CDR3 in amino acids: CASSSLGRDRGLEQYF. The CDR3 region has the DNA TGTGCCAGCAGCTCTTTGGGGCGAGACAGGGGGCTCGAGCAGTACTTC. Drawing the rest from reference TRBV7-9 and TRBJ2-7, the complete variable domain is DTGVSQNPRHKITKRGQNVTFRCDPISEHNRLYWYRQTLGQGPEFLTYFQNEAQLEKSRLLSDRFSAERPKGSFSTLEIQRTEQGDSAMYLCASSSLGRDRGLEQYFGPGTRLTVT.